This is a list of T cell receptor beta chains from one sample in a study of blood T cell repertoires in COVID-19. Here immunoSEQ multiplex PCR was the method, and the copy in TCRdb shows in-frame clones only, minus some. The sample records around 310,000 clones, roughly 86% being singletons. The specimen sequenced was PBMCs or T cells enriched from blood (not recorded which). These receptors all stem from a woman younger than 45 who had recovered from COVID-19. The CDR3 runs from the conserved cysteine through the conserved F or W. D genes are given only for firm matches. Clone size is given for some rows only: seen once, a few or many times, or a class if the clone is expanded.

CDR3nt: TGTGCCAGCAGCCCCATGAAGCATAGCGGGAGGTATAATGAGCAGTTCTTC; CDR3aa: CASSPMKHSGRYNEQFF; v_gene: TRBV7-2; abundance: .; d_gene: TRBD2; j_gene: TRBJ2-1
CDR3nt: TGTGTCAGCAGTCCCGGGACTGAGTCCGTTTGGGACCAAGAGACCCAGTACTTC; CDR3aa: CVSSPGTESVWDQETQYF; v_gene: TRBV6-2/TRBV6-3; abundance: .; d_gene: .; j_gene: TRBJ2-5
CDR3nt: TGCGCCAGCAGCGGGGGTACTAGCGGGAGACGGGGGTTCTTC; CDR3aa: CASSGGTSGRRGFF; v_gene: TRBV5-1; abundance: .; d_gene: TRBD2; j_gene: TRBJ2-1
CDR3nt: TGTGCCAGCAGCTTGCGGGGAGGGCCCTCCGGGGAGCTGTTTTTT; CDR3aa: CASSLRGGPSGELFF; v_gene: TRBV5-4; abundance: few; d_gene: TRBD2; j_gene: TRBJ2-2
CDR3nt: TGCGCCTCAGGGGGTGAATTTACAAGCAATCAGCCCCAGCATTTT; CDR3aa: CASGGEFTSNQPQHF; v_gene: TRBV4-1; abundance: .; d_gene: TRBD1; j_gene: TRBJ1-5
CDR3nt: TGTGCCATCAGTGACGTCCTAGCAGATACGCAGTATTTT; CDR3aa: CAISDVLADTQYF; v_gene: TRBV10-3; abundance: .; d_gene: .; j_gene: TRBJ2-3
CDR3nt: TGTGCCAGCAGCCCCACCAGCGGGAGAGGGTTCTTC; CDR3aa: CASSPTSGRGFF; v_gene: TRBV9; abundance: .; d_gene: TRBD2; j_gene: TRBJ2-1
CDR3nt: TGCGCCAGCAGCCTTCGCTCAGGGGAAAGGTACTATGGCTACACCTTC; CDR3aa: CASSLRSGERYYGYTF; v_gene: TRBV4-1; abundance: .; d_gene: .; j_gene: TRBJ1-2
CDR3nt: TGTGCCAGCAGCGGGACAGGGAATGCAGATACGCAGTATTTT; CDR3aa: CASSGTGNADTQYF; v_gene: TRBV6-4; abundance: .; d_gene: TRBD1; j_gene: TRBJ2-3
CDR3nt: TGTGCCAGCAGCTCCCCAAGAGGCCTTAATGAAGCTTTCTTT; CDR3aa: CASSSPRGLNEAFF; v_gene: TRBV11-2; abundance: .; d_gene: .; j_gene: TRBJ1-1
CDR3nt: TGTGCCAGCAGCCGGGACTTCTACGGTGGCGAGCAGTACTTC; CDR3aa: CASSRDFYGGEQYF; v_gene: TRBV14; abundance: .; d_gene: .; j_gene: TRBJ2-7
CDR3nt: TGTGCCAGCAGCTCGCACAGGGACCTGGTAGTTTCACCCCTCCACTTT; CDR3aa: CASSSHRDLVVSPLHF; v_gene: TRBV7-9; abundance: .; d_gene: .; j_gene: TRBJ1-6
CDR3nt: TGTGCCAGCAGTAACCCGTTAGCGGGAGAACGTAGGTCCTACAATGAGCAGTTCTTC; CDR3aa: CASSNPLAGERRSYNEQFF; v_gene: TRBV7-2; abundance: .; d_gene: TRBD2; j_gene: TRBJ2-1
CDR3nt: TGTGCCAGTAGGGATCCAGCTAGCGGAACCTACAATGAGCAGTTCTTC; CDR3aa: CASRDPASGTYNEQFF; v_gene: TRBV19; abundance: .; d_gene: TRBD2; j_gene: TRBJ2-1
CDR3nt: TGTGCCAGCAGCACACCCATAGCGGGAGGGCCTGATGAGCAGTTCTTC; CDR3aa: CASSTPIAGGPDEQFF; v_gene: TRBV7-3; abundance: .; d_gene: TRBD2; j_gene: TRBJ2-1
CDR3nt: TGTGCCAGCAGTTACGCGGCCTCCTACGAGCAGTACTTC; CDR3aa: CASSYAASYEQYF; v_gene: TRBV6-5; abundance: .; d_gene: .; j_gene: TRBJ2-7
CDR3nt: TGCGCCAGCAGCCAGCATCCGGGACTAACCGCCTACAATGAGCAGTTCTTC; CDR3aa: CASSQHPGLTAYNEQFF; v_gene: TRBV4-1; abundance: .; d_gene: TRBD2; j_gene: TRBJ2-1
CDR3nt: TGTGCCAGCAGTTTGCAGGGCAGCACCGGGGAGCTGTTTTTT; CDR3aa: CASSLQGSTGELFF; v_gene: TRBV28; abundance: .; d_gene: .; j_gene: TRBJ2-2
CDR3nt: TGTGCCAGCAGCCATCGTCTCCGAGGAGGAACCCTTATGAACACTGAAGCTTTCTTT; CDR3aa: CASSHRLRGGTLMNTEAFF; v_gene: TRBV14; abundance: .; d_gene: .; j_gene: TRBJ1-1
CDR3nt: TGTGCCAGCAGCTCCCAAGTTCGGAGCGAGCAGTTCTTC; CDR3aa: CASSSQVRSEQFF; v_gene: TRBV9; abundance: .; d_gene: .; j_gene: TRBJ2-1
CDR3nt: TGCGCCAGCAGCCAAGATAAGTGGACAGAGTATGGCTACACCTTC; CDR3aa: CASSQDKWTEYGYTF; v_gene: TRBV4-1; abundance: .; d_gene: .; j_gene: TRBJ1-2